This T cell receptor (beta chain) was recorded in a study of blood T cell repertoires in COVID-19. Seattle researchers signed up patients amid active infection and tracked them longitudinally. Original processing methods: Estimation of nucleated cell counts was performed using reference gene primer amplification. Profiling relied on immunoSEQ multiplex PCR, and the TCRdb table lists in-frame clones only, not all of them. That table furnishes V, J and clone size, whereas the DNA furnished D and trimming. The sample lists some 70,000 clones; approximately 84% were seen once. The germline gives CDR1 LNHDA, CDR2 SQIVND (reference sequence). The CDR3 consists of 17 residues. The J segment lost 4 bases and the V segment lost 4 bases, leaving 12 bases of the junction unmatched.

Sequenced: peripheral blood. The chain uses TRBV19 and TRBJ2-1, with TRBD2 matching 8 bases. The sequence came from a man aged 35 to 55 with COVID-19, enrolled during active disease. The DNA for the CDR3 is TGTGCCAGTAGTAAGGACTGGGCGGGGGGACTTTACAATGAGCAGTTCTTC. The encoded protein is CASSKDWAGGLYNEQFF.